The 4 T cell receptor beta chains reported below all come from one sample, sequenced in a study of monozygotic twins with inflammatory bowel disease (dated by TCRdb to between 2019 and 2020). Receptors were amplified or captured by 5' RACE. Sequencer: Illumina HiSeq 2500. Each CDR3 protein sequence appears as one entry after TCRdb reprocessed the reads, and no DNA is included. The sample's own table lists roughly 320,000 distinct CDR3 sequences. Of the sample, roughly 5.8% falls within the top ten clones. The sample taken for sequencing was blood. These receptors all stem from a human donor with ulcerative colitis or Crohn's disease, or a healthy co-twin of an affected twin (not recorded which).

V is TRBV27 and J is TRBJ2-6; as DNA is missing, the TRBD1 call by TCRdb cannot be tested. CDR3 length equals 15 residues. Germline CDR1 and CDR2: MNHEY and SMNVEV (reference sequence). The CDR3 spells CASSNGGRGANVLTF. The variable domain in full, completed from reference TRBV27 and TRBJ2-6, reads EAQVTQNPRYLITVTGKKLTVTCSQNMNHEYMSWYRQDPGLGLRQIYYSMNVEVTDKGDVPEGYKVSRKEKRNFPLILESPSPNQTSLYFCASSNGGRGANVLTFGAGSRLTVL.

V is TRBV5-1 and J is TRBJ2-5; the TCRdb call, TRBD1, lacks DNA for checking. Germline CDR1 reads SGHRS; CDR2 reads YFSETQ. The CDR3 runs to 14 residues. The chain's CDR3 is CASSLRGKGETQYF.

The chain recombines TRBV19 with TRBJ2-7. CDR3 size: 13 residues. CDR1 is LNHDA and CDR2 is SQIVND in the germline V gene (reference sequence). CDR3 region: CASSVKEAYEQYF.

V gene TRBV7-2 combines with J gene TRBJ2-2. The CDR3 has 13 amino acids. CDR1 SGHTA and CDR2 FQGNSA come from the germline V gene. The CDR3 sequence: CASTVRNTGELFF.